This T cell receptor beta chain was captured in a study of blood T cell repertoires in COVID-19. Across the study: The United States, Italy and Spain supplied acute and convalescent COVID-19 samples. PBMCs, B-cell-depleted T cells, or T cells provided the cDNA or gDNA that made up the material.

In the original workflow: Cell counts per sample came from amplifying reference gene primers. Produced via immunoSEQ multiplex PCR; TCRdb's table is partial and in-frame only. The V and J calls and clone size are taken from that table; D and trimming were inferred from the DNA. The sample has about 240,000 clones; around four fifths are singletons. The CDR3 is made up of 15 amino acids. CDR1 is SGHRS, CDR2 YFSETQ, per germline. The germline V and J ends were trimmed by 0 bases and 0 bases, with 9 bases remaining between them. A word on this clone: In the same sample, other DNA sequences code for this CDR3.

This sequence originates from a man aged 45-65 years with acute or convalescent COVID-19. J is TRBJ1-1 and V is TRBV5-1; D is ambiguous. Sequencing used peripheral blood. CDR3 coding DNA: TGCGCCAGCAGCTTGGTAGGAGGTTTGAACACTGAAGCTTTCTTT. Translating gives CASSLVGGLNTEAFF.